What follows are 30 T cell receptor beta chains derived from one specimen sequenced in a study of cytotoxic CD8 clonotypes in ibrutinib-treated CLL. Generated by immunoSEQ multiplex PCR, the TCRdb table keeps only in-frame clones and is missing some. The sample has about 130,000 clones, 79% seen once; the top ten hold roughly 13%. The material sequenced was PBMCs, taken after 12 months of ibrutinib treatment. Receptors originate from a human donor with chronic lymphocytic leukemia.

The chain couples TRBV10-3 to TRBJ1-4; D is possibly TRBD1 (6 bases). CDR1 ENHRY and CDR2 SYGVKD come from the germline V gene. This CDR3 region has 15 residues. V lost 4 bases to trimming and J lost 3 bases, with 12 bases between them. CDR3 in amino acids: CAISVSGEANEKLFF. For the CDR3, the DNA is TGTGCCATCAGTGTTTCAGGGGAGGCTAATGAAAAACTGTTTTTT.

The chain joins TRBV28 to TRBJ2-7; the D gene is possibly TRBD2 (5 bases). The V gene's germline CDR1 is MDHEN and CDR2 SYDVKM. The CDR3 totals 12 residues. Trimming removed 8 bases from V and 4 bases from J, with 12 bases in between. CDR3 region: CASGSTAYEQYF. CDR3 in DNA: TGTGCCAGCGGGAGTACGGCATACGAGCAGTACTTC. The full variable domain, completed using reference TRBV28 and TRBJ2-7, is DVKVTQSSRYLVKRTGEKVFLECVQDMDHENMFWYRQDPGLGLRLIYFSYDVKMKEKGDIPEGYSVSREKKERFSLILESASTNQTSMYLCASGSTAYEQYFGPGTRLTVT.

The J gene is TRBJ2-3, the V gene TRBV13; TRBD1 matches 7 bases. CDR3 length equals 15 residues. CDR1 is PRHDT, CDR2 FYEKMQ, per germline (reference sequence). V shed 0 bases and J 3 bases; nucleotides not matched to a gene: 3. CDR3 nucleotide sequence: TGTGCCAGCAGCTTAGGACAGGGGATGACAGATACGCAGTATTTT. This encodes CASSLGQGMTDTQYF.

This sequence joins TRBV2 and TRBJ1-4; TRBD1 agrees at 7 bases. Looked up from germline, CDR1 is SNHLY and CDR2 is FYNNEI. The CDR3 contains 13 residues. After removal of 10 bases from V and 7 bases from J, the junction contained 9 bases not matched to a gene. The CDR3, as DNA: TGTGCCACCCACAGGGGCGGAGGTGAAAAACTGTTTTTT. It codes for CATHRGGGEKLFF.

This CDR3 is CASSPNRGYEKLFF. The CDR3 bases are TGTGCCAGCAGTCCGAACAGGGGGTATGAAAAACTGTTTTTT. The V gene is TRBV6-5, the J gene TRBJ1-4, with 8 bases that match TRBD1. Germline-derived CDR1 and CDR2 are MNHEY and SVGAGI. The CDR3 loop spans 14 amino acids. The V and J ends lost 5 bases and 6 bases, in that order; junction bases with no gene match: 5.

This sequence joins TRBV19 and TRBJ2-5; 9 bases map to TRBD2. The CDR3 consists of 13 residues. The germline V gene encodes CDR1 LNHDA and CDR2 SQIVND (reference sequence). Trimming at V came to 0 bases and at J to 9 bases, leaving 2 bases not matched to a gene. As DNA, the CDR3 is TGTGCCAGTAGTATAGATGCGGGAGGGCCCCAGTACTTC. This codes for CASSIDAGGPQYF.

For the CDR3, the DNA is TGTGCCAGCAGCTTCTTAGGGGAAGGGGACTCTGGAAACACCATATATTTT. Translating it yields CASSFLGEGDSGNTIYF. J is TRBJ1-3 and V is TRBV7-9; tentatively, D is TRBD1 (5 bases). There are 17 residues in the CDR3. Germline CDR1 reads SEHNR; CDR2 reads FQNEAQ (reference sequence). The V end lost 3 bases, the J end lost 0 bases, and 15 bases lay between the germline ends.

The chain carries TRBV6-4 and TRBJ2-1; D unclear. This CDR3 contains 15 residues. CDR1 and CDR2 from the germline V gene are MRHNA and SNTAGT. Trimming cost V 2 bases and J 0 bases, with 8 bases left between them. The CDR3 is CASSDGLNSYNEQFF. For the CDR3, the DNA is TGTGCCAGCAGTGACGGGCTAAACTCCTACAATGAGCAGTTCTTC.

The CDR3 loop reads CASSVEDRTVGELFF. The CDR3 DNA sequence: TGTGCCAGCAGCGTTGAAGACAGGACGGTCGGGGAGCTGTTTTTT. The J gene is TRBJ2-2, the V gene TRBV9; D is perhaps TRBD1 (6 bases). Per germline, CDR1 SGDLS and CDR2 YYNGEE. V was trimmed by 2 bases and J by 7 bases, leaving 15 bases between them. This CDR3 contains 15 residues.

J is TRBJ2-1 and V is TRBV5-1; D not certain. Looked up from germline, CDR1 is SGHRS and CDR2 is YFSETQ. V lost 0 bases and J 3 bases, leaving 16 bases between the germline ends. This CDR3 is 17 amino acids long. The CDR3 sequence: CASSLVPVGIDYNEQFF. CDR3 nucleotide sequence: TGCGCCAGCAGCTTGGTTCCGGTAGGAATTGACTACAATGAGCAGTTCTTC.

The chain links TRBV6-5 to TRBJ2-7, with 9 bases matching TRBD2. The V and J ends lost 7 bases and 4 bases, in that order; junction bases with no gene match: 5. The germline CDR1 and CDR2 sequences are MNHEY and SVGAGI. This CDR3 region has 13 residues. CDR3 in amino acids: CASIDSGSYEQYF. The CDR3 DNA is TGTGCCAGCATCGATAGCGGGAGTTACGAGCAGTACTTC.

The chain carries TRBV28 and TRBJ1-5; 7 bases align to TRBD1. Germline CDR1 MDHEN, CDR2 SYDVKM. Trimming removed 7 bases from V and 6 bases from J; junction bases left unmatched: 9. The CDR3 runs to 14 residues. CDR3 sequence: CASKGGQPVQPQHF. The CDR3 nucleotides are TGTGCCAGCAAGGGGGGACAGCCGGTTCAGCCCCAGCATTTT. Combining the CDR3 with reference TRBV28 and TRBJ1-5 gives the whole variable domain DVKVTQSSRYLVKRTGEKVFLECVQDMDHENMFWYRQDPGLGLRLIYFSYDVKMKEKGDIPEGYSVSREKKERFSLILESASTNQTSMYLCASKGGQPVQPQHFGDGTRLSIL.

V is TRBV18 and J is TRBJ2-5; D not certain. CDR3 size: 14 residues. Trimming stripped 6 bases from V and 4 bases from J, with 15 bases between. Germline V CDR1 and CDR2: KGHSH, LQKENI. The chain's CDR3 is CASSPYGLSETQYF. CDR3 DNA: TGTGCCAGCTCCCCGTACGGTCTTTCAGAGACCCAGTACTTC.

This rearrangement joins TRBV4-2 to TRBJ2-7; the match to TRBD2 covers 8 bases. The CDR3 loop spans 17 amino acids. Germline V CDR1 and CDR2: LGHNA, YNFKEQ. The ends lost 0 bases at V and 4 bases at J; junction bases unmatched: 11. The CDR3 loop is CASSQDRSTSGLYEQYF. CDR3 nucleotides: TGTGCCAGCAGCCAAGATAGAAGTACTAGCGGTTTGTACGAGCAGTACTTC.

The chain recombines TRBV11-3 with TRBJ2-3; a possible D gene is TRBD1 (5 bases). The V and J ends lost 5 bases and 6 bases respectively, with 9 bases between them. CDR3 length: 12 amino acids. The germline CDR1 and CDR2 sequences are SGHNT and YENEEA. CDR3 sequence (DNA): TGTGCCAGCAGCAAAACAGGTGATACGCAGTATTTT. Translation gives CASSKTGDTQYF.

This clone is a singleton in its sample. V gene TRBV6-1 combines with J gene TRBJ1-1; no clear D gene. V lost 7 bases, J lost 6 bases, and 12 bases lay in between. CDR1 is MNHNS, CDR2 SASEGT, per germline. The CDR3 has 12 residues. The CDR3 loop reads CASTKGGPEAFF. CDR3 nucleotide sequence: TGTGCCAGCACCAAGGGAGGGCCTGAAGCTTTCTTT.

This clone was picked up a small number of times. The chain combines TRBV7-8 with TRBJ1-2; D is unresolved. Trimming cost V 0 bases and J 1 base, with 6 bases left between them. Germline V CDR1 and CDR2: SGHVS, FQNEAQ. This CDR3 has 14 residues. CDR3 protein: CASSLARLNYGYTF. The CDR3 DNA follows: TGTGCCAGCAGCTTAGCCAGACTTAACTATGGCTACACCTTC.

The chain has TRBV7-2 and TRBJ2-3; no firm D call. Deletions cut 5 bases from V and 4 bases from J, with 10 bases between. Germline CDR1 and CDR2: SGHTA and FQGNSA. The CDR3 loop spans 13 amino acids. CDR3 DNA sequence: TGTGCCAGCAGCAGGCGACCCCCAGATACGCAGTATTTT. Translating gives CASSRRPPDTQYF.

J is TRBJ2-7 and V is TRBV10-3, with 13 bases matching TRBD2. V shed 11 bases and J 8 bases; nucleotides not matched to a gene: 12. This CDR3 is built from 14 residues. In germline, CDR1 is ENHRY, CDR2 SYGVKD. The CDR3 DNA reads TGTGCCGTAGAAGGGACTAGCGGGGCGATGAAGCAGTACTTC. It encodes CAVEGTSGAMKQYF.

CDR3: CASSPSRDSSYEQYF. The CDR3 region has the DNA TGTGCCAGCAGTCCCTCCCGGGACAGCTCCTACGAGCAGTACTTC. The chain is built from TRBV6-5 and TRBJ2-7; TRBD1 matches 7 bases. The CDR3 consists of 15 residues. With V trimmed by 5 bases and J by 0 bases, 7 bases remained unmatched. Germline CDR1 reads MNHEY; CDR2 reads SVGAGI.

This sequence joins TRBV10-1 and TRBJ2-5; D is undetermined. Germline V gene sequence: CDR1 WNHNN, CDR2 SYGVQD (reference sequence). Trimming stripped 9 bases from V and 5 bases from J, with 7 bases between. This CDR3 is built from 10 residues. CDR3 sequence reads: CARLRETQYF. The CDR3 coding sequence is TGCGCCAGACTCAGGGAGACCCAGTACTTC.

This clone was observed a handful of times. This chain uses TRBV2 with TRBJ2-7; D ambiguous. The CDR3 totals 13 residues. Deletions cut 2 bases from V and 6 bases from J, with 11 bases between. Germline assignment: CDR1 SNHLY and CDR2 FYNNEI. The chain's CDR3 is CASSERLPFEQYF. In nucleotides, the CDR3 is TGTGCCAGCAGTGAACGACTGCCTTTCGAGCAGTACTTC.

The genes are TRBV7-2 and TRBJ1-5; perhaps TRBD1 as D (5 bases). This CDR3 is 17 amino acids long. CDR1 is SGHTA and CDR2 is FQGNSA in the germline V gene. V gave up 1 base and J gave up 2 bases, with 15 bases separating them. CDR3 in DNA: TGTGCCAGCAGCTTAGGCCCGGGGGGTCTCGGCAATCAGCCCCAGCATTTT. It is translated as CASSLGPGGLGNQPQHF.

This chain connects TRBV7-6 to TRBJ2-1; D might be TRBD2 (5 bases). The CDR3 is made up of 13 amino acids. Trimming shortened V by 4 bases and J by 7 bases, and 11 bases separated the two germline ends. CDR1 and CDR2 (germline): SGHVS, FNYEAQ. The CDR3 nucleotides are TGTGCCAGCAGCTCCAGCGGTTTTAATGAGCAGTTCTTC. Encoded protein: CASSSSGFNEQFF.

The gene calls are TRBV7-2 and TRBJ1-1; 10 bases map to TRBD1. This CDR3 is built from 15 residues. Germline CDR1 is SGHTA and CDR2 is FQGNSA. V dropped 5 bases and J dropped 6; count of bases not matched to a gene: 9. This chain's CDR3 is CASSARTGGVPEAFF. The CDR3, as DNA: TGTGCCAGCAGCGCCCGGACAGGGGGGGTACCTGAAGCTTTCTTT.

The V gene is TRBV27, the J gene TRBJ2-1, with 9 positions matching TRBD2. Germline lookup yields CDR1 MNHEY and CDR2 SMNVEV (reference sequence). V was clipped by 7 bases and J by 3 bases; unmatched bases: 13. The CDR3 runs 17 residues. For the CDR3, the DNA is TGTGCCAGCAACCGCTTAGGGCGGACTAGCGACTACAATGAGCAGTTCTTC. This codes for CASNRLGRTSDYNEQFF.

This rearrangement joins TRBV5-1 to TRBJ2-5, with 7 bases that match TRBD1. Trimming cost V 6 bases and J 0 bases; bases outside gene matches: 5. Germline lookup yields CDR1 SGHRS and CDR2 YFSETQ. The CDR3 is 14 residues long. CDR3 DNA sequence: TGCGCCAGCAACCCCGGGACAGACCAAGAGACCCAGTACTTC. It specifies CASNPGTDQETQYF.

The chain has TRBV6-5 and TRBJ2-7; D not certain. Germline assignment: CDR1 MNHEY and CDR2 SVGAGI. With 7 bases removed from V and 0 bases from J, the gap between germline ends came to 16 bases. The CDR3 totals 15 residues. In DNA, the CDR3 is TGTGCCAGCACCAGGTCGGCAGGCGCCTCCTACGAGCAGTACTTC. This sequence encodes CASTRSAGASYEQYF.

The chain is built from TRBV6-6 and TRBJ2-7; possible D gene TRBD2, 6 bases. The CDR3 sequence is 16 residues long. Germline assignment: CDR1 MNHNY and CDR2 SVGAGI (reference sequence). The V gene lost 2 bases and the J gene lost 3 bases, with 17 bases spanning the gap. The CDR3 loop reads CASSYGQGGTVYEQYF. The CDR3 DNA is TGTGCCAGCAGTTACGGCCAAGGAGGGACGGTCTACGAGCAGTACTTC.

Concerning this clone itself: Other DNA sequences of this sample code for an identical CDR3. CDR3 in amino acids: CASSQGGGREQYF. DNA for the CDR3: TGCGCCAGCAGCCAAGGGGGGGGGCGCGAGCAGTACTTC. The genes are TRBV4-1 and TRBJ2-7, with D possibly matching TRBD2 (7 bases). With 1 base removed from V and 6 bases from J, the gap between germline ends came to 10 bases. Germline CDR1 reads MGHRA; CDR2 reads YSYEKL. This CDR3 contains 13 residues.